This passage covers 9 T cell receptor beta chains from one sample sequenced in a study of somatic mutations in cytotoxic T cells in rheumatoid arthritis. The assay was immunoSEQ multiplex PCR, and TCRdb's table has in-frame clones only and misses some. Of some 20,000 clones listed, around 83% are singletons. Input material: CD8+ T cells sorted from blood. These receptors came from an adult with rheumatoid arthritis.

V usage is TRBV9 and J usage is TRBJ2-4; possible D gene TRBD1, 7 bases. The CDR3 loop spans 17 amino acids. Germline CDR1 reads SGDLS; CDR2 reads YYNGEE. V was pared by 4 bases and J by 1 base, with 18 bases between. This CDR3 is CASSSGGGRGAKNIQYF. The CDR3 region has the DNA TGTGCCAGCAGCTCAGGGGGAGGCCGTGGTGCCAAAAACATTCAGTACTTC.

The chain couples TRBV19 to TRBJ2-3, with D possibly matching TRBD2 (6 bases). This CDR3 contains 13 residues. Trimming removed 8 bases from V and 1 base from J, with 10 bases in between. CDR1 is LNHDA, CDR2 SQIVND, per germline (reference sequence). This CDR3 is CASAWGGTDTQYF. The CDR3 DNA follows: TGTGCCAGTGCGTGGGGGGGCACAGATACGCAGTATTTT.

The CDR3 is CASSSGTGLNQPQHF. The CDR3 nucleotides read TGTGCCAGCAGCTCCGGGACAGGGCTTAATCAGCCCCAGCATTTT. The chain couples TRBV11-2 to TRBJ1-5; 9 bases fit TRBD1. The CDR3 sequence is 15 residues long. Germline assignment: CDR1 SGHAT and CDR2 FQNNGV. The trim removed 4 bases at V and 4 bases at J, leaving 5 bases unmatched. The whole variable domain, remainder taken from reference TRBV11-2 and TRBJ1-5, is EAGVAQSPRYKIIEKRQSVAFWCNPISGHATLYWYQQILGQGPKLLIQFQNNGVVDDSQLPKDRFSAERLKGVDSTLKIQPAKLEDSAVYLCASSSGTGLNQPQHFGDGTRLSIL.

The V call is TRBV4-1, the J call TRBJ1-1; D gene uncertain. V was cut by 1 base and J by 6 bases, with 9 bases left in between. The CDR3 contains 13 residues. Germline V gene data show CDR1 as MGHRA and CDR2 as YSYEKL. CDR3 sequence reads: CASSQVYDAEAFF. DNA of the CDR3: TGCGCCAGCAGCCAAGTCTACGACGCTGAAGCTTTCTTT.

The chain has TRBV4-3 and TRBJ1-5, with TRBD1 identical over 8 bases. J was trimmed by 4 bases and V by 0 bases; bases with no gene match: 2. In germline, CDR1 is LGHNA, CDR2 YSLEER. This CDR3 is built from 15 residues. The CDR3 region has the DNA TGCGCCAGCAGCCAAGAGGACAGGGTAAATCAGCCCCAGCATTTT. Its translation: CASSQEDRVNQPQHF.

The V and J genes are TRBV7-3 and TRBJ2-1; 13 bases fit TRBD2. CDR3 length: 16 residues. V dropped 5 bases and J dropped 6; count of bases not matched to a gene: 7. Germline CDR1 and CDR2: SGHTA and FQGTGA. This CDR3 is CASSLGLAGVGNEQFF. Written as DNA, the CDR3 is TGTGCCAGCAGCCTAGGACTAGCGGGGGTTGGCAATGAGCAGTTCTTC.

Only one count was recorded for this clone. This rearrangement joins TRBV27 to TRBJ2-7; D could derive from TRBD1 or TRBD2 (5 bases each). The CDR3 contains 15 residues. V lost 4 bases and J 1 base, leaving 14 bases between the germline ends. The germline V gene encodes CDR1 MNHEY and CDR2 SMNVEV (reference sequence). The CDR3, as DNA: TGTGCCAGCAGTTCAAACCGGGGCCTTTCCTACGAGCAGTACTTC. Its protein is CASSSNRGLSYEQYF.

The V and J genes are TRBV28 and TRBJ1-4; D is undetermined. Trimming pared 1 base from V and 8 bases from J, leaving 5 bases between. Germline V gene data show CDR1 as MDHEN and CDR2 as SYDVKM. The CDR3 runs 12 residues. The CDR3: CASSLLAEKLFF. The CDR3 DNA reads as TGTGCCAGCAGTTTATTGGCCGAAAAACTGTTTTTT.

The chain joins TRBV13 to TRBJ2-7; 7 nucleotides align to TRBD2. CDR3 size: 14 residues. Losses at the gene ends were 0 bases for V and 7 bases for J; bases not matched to a gene: 6. Looked up from germline, CDR1 is PRHDT and CDR2 is FYEKMQ (reference sequence). The chain's CDR3 is CASSLGAGEVEQYF. The CDR3 region has the DNA TGTGCCAGCAGCTTAGGGGCGGGAGAGGTTGAGCAGTACTTC.